This T cell receptor (beta chain) was profiled in a study of T cell responses to AZD1222 COVID-19 vaccine. Study-level points and caveats: The study found vaccine-associated CD4 TCRs spanning spike, dominant at 160-218 and 743-854. Donors were chiefly white British, with a greater number of females, and clonal diversity was perhaps underestimated. Increased Spike-specific TCR breadth and depth were observed after two AZD1222 doses.

The CDR3 spans 16 residues. J gave up 3 bases and V 8 bases, and 9 bases lay outside the gene matches. Germline CDR1 is MRHNA and CDR2 is SNTAGT. Libraries were prepared by immunoSEQ multiplex PCR; TCRdb keeps only in-frame clonotypes and omits some of them. Among approximately 100,000 clones listed, more than 75% were seen once. As for this clone: No antigen is known for it.

The receptor comes from an adult in good health. The chain links TRBV6-4 to TRBJ1-5; 11 nucleotides match TRBD1. The source material was peripheral blood, sampled on day 0 of AZD1222 vaccination. The CDR3 DNA reads as TGTGCCAGCGAGGACAGGGGGCTTCGAGCCAATCAGCCCCAGCATTTT. Translated: CASEDRGLRANQPQHF.